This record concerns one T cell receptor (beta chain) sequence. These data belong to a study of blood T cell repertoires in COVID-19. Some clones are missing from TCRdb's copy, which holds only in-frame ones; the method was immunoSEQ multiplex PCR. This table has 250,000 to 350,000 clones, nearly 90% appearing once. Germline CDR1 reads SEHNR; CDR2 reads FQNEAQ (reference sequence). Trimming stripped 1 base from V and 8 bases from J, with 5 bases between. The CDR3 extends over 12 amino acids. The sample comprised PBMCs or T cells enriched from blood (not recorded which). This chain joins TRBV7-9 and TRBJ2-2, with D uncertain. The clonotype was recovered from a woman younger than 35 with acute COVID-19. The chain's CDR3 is CASSLEAGELFF. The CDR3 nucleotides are TGTGCCAGCAGCTTAGAAGCGGGGGAGCTGTTTTTT.